This T cell receptor beta chain was obtained from a study of T cell changes during pregnancy in multiple sclerosis. Using immunoSEQ multiplex PCR, the repertoire was profiled, and TCRdb retains in-frame clones only, with some absent. This table has approximately 60,000 clones, roughly 88% appearing once. The sample in question was peripheral blood, obtained in the third trimester of pregnancy. The sequence derives from a female donor in good health, enrolled as a control in a pregnancy study.

In DNA form, the CDR3 reads TGTGCCAGCAGTGAGGGAGACAGGGACTATGGCTACACCTTC. Encoded protein: CASSEGDRDYGYTF. V is TRBV6-1 and J is TRBJ1-2, with TRBD1 identical over 7 bases. This CDR3 is built from 14 residues. Germline-derived CDR1 and CDR2 are MNHNS and SASEGT. Trimming took 3 bases from V and 3 from J; bases not matched to a gene: 4.